This is a list of T cell receptor beta chains from one sample in a study of T cell repertoires in cytomegalovirus infection. From the reads, TCRdb called clonotypes with MiXCR, one entry per CDR3 protein. The sample lists around 250,000 distinct CDR3 sequences, approximately 17% seen once, with around 43% in the top ten. Source material: CD8+ T cells from PBMCs. These receptors were taken from a human donor in good health (CMV status not recorded). Some clones in this sample may be carry-over from other donors' samples. Both conserved end residues are part of each CDR3. D genes are given only for firm matches. Clone size is shown for a subset of rows, as once, few, many or a class of expanded clone.

length: 13
D: -
J: TRBJ2-5
size: -
V: TRBV11-2
DNA: TGTGCCAGCAGACGAGATTGGGGGGAGACCCAGTACTTC
CDR3: CASRRDWGETQYF

length: 16
D: -
J: TRBJ1-1
size: -
V: TRBV20-1
DNA: TGCAGTGCCGCATCAGAGGCTCCCGTGGTTAGCACTGAAGCTTTCTTT
CDR3: CSAASEAPVVSTEAFF

length: 13
D: TRBD1
J: TRBJ2-7
size: few
V: TRBV2
DNA: TGTGCCAGTCGGACAGGGGACTCCTACGAGCAGTACTTC
CDR3: CASRTGDSYEQYF

length: 13
D: -
J: TRBJ2-7
size: few
V: TRBV20-1
DNA: TGCAGTGCTAGGGACAGTCCGTCCTACGAGCAGTACTTC
CDR3: CSARDSPSYEQYF

length: 12
D: -
J: TRBJ1-1
size: -
V: TRBV19
DNA: TGTGCCAGTCTGAGGGGCGCCACTGAAGCTTTCTTT
CDR3: CASLRGATEAFF

length: 15
D: TRBD1
J: TRBJ1-2
size: few
V: TRBV11-2
DNA: TGTGCCAGCAGCTTAGCCGGGACAGATAACTATGGCTACACCTTC
CDR3: CASSLAGTDNYGYTF

length: 14
D: TRBD1
J: TRBJ2-1
size: -
V: TRBV28
DNA: TGTGCCAGCAGTTTAGGTCAGGGGGCACATGAGCAGTTCTTC
CDR3: CASSLGQGAHEQFF

length: 16
D: -
J: TRBJ2-5
size: few
V: TRBV14
DNA: TGTGCCAGCAGCCAAGCGGGGTCGTGGCCCCAAGAGACCCAGTACTTC
CDR3: CASSQAGSWPQETQYF

length: 19
D: TRBD2
J: TRBJ2-3
size: many
V: TRBV7-2
DNA: TGTGCCAGCAGCGCCCAACTAGCGGGGGGCCCGCTCCTCCCAGATACGCAGTATTTT
CDR3: CASSAQLAGGPLLPDTQYF

length: 13
D: -
J: TRBJ2-3
size: few
V: TRBV29-1
DNA: TGCAGCGTTCCGGGGCTCACCACAGATACGCAGTATTTT
CDR3: CSVPGLTTDTQYF

length: 15
D: -
J: TRBJ2-1
size: few
V: TRBV5-6
DNA: TGTGCCAGCAGTCACGGGACATCTATCTCCTGGGGGCAGTTCTTC
CDR3: CASSHGTSISWGQFF

length: 17
D: -
J: TRBJ2-3
size: -
V: TRBV15
DNA: TGTGCCACCAGCAGAGATAGGCGGTTTTGGGGCACAGATACGCAGTATTTT
CDR3: CATSRDRRFWGTDTQYF

length: 16
D: -
J: TRBJ1-1
size: once
V: TRBV20-1
DNA: TGCAGTGCTAGAGGCCGGGACACTGTAAGGCCGTTTGAAGCTTTCTTT
CDR3: CSARGRDTVRPFEAFF

length: 15
D: -
J: TRBJ1-3
size: -
V: TRBV9
DNA: TGTGCCAGCAGCGTAGATGAAAGCTCTGGAAACACCATATATTTT
CDR3: CASSVDESSGNTIYF

length: 14
D: -
J: TRBJ1-4
size: many
V: TRBV7-9
DNA: TGTGCCAGCAGCGGGAATGGTGACGCCGAAAAACTGTTTTTT
CDR3: CASSGNGDAEKLFF

length: 16
D: TRBD1
J: TRBJ2-3
size: -
V: TRBV5-6
DNA: TGTGCCAGCAGCTTCGGCGACAGGGAAACAACAGATACGCAGTATTTT
CDR3: CASSFGDRETTDTQYF

length: 15
D: TRBD1
J: TRBJ1-2
size: few
V: TRBV29-1
DNA: TGCAGCGTTGAAGATCGTGAAGGGGGCGTGTATGGCTACACCTTC
CDR3: CSVEDREGGVYGYTF

length: 12
D: -
J: TRBJ2-1
size: many
V: TRBV4-1
DNA: TGCGCCAGCAGCCTTGGGAACCATGAGCAGTTCTTC
CDR3: CASSLGNHEQFF

length: 15
D: TRBD1
J: TRBJ1-1
size: few
V: TRBV9
DNA: TGTGCCAGCAGCTTATCCGGGACAGGGATGACTGAAGCTTTCTTT
CDR3: CASSLSGTGMTEAFF

length: 12
D: TRBD1
J: TRBJ1-1
size: many
V: TRBV7-6
DNA: TGTGCCAGCTCCGTGACAGGGGCCGAAGCTTTCTTT
CDR3: CASSVTGAEAFF

length: 15
D: TRBD1
J: TRBJ2-5
size: -
V: TRBV27
DNA: TGTGCCAGCAGTACACGGGACAGGGTACAAGAGACCCAGTACTTC
CDR3: CASSTRDRVQETQYF

length: 15
D: TRBD2
J: TRBJ2-3
size: -
V: TRBV5-1
DNA: TGCGCCAGCAGCTGGCTGACTAGCAGCACAGATACGCAGTATTTT
CDR3: CASSWLTSSTDTQYF

length: 11
D: -
J: TRBJ1-1
size: -
V: TRBV29-1
DNA: TGCAGCGTAACAGGGAACACTGAAGCTTTCTTT
CDR3: CSVTGNTEAFF

length: 14
D: -
J: TRBJ1-1
size: -
V: TRBV11-1
DNA: TGTGCCAGCAGCCAGACAGATTTGAACACTGAAGCTTTCTTT
CDR3: CASSQTDLNTEAFF

length: 13
D: -
J: TRBJ2-7
size: few
V: TRBV28
DNA: TGTGCCAGCAGTTTCAAGGGAACCTACGAGCAGTACTTC
CDR3: CASSFKGTYEQYF

length: 11
D: TRBD1
J: TRBJ1-4
size: -
V: TRBV28
DNA: TGTGCCAGCAGTTTTGGACAGGGTTTGTTTTTT
CDR3: CASSFGQGLFF

length: 11
D: -
J: TRBJ2-7
size: -
V: TRBV28
DNA: TGTGCCAGCAGCCCCCACGGCGAGCAGTACTTC
CDR3: CASSPHGEQYF

length: 16
D: TRBD2
J: TRBJ2-2
size: many
V: TRBV7-3
DNA: TGTGCCAGCAGCTCCCGCCTTAGCGGGGAAGGCGGGGAGCTGTTTTTT
CDR3: CASSSRLSGEGGELFF

length: 18
D: TRBD2
J: TRBJ2-2
size: few
V: TRBV7-9
DNA: TGTGCCAGCAGCCCTGAACTTCCTAGCGGTCGGCACACCGGGGAGCTGTTTTTT
CDR3: CASSPELPSGRHTGELFF

length: 16
D: TRBD1
J: TRBJ2-1
size: few
V: TRBV28
DNA: TGTGCCAGCAGTTATGGGGACAGGGGACATTTCGATGAGCAGTTCTTC
CDR3: CASSYGDRGHFDEQFF